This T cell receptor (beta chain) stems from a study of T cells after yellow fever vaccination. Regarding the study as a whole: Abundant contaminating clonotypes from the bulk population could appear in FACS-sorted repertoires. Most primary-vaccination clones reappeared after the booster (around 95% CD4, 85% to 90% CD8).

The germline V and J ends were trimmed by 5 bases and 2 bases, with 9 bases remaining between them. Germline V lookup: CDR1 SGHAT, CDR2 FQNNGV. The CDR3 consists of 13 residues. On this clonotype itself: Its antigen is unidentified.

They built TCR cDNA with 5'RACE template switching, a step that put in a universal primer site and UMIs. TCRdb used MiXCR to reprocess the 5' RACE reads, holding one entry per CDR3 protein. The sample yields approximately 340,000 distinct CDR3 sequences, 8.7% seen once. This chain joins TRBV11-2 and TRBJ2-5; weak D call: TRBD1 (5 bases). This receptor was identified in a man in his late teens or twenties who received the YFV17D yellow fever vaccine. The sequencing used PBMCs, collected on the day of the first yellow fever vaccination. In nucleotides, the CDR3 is TGTGCCAGCAGCGTGGACAAGCAAGAGACCCAGTACTTC. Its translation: CASSVDKQETQYF.